Given below is one T cell receptor (beta chain) in context. There is no known antigen for this receptor. No per-base quality is available; no much larger clone lies one base away. Each collaborating institution followed its own protocols to collect whole blood in K2EDTA tubes. For TCRbeta analysis, collaborators shipped samples in one of three forms: frozen whole blood, isolated PBMCs, or DNA extracted from either of those sample types. Relative to germline, V is missing 0 bases and J is missing 5 bases, with 5 bases of the junction outside any gene match. The CDR3 covers 15 residues, taking in both the cysteine and the phenylalanine. The sequence is cut down to CDR3 DNA, 45 bases in frame from base 1. CDR1 and CDR2 (LGHDT, YNNKEL) derive from the germline V gene (reference sequence). This sample is drawn from a study of blood T cell repertoires in COVID-19 (TCRdb year 2020). At the level of the whole study: Samples from collaborators originated in the United States, Italy and Spain and spanned both the acute and convalescent phases of COVID-19. The prospective study material was composed of cDNA or gDNA derived from T cells, B-cell-depleted T cells, or PBMCs. Subjects who had been exposed to COVID-19, were actively infected with it, or had recovered from it provided the deeply sampled blood TCRbeta repertoires that made up the dataset. The repertoires were made available in a free public database intended to serve as a resource for research on the immune response to SARS-CoV-2. The samples were drawn from two sources: the first 160 participants of the ongoing ImmuneRACE study, and 950 to 1,500 subjects contributed by 6 global collaborators. A de-identified subject ID, COVID-19 status, age in years and sex were almost always included in the sample metadata. HLA class I and class II types, where available, came from metadata supplied by the sample provider rather than from assay-based typing.

The full study reports these points: The quantity of clinical and demographic metadata differed by source and by participant and was supplied without curation.

TCRbeta CDR3 regions were amplified from genomic DNA using the immunoSEQ Assay, a bias-controlled multiplex PCR. Per the authors' processing: Within the assay, amplification of reference gene primers was used to estimate how many nucleated cells each sample contained. To quantify the absolute abundance of each unique TCRbeta CDR3 rearrangement, sequence reads were collapsed and filtered. Productive Simpson clonality was computed per sample as the square root of Simpson's diversity index over productive rearrangements. Here the immuneACCESS table is served through TCRdb, limited to in-frame sequences with V and J called. Missing clones are a known gap in these copies; in checked studies unresolved V genes cover under half, and the rest lacks a known reason. That table furnishes V, J and clone size, whereas the DNA furnished D and trimming. The sample yields roughly 110,000 clones; about 88% were counted once. The ten largest clones add up to approximately 1.3% of the sample.

Specimen: peripheral blood. The rearranged segments are TRBV3-1 (or the pseudogene TRBV3-2) and TRBJ2-7; 9 middle bases align to TRBD1. The clonotype comes from a man aged 40-55 years with acute or convalescent COVID-19. The CDR3 protein is CASSQDPRQGDEQYF. The base sequence is TGTGCCAGCAGCCAAGATCCGAGACAGGGGGACGAGCAGTACTTC.